This T cell receptor (beta chain) was identified in a study of CD8 T cells in ankylosing spondylitis. TCRdb called the 5' RACE reads again in MiXCR, with one record for every CDR3 protein. The sample lists 150,000 to 200,000 distinct CDR3 sequences, 10% to 15% occurring once. The CDR3 has 13 residues. The V gene's germline CDR1 is DFQATT and CDR2 SNEGSKA (reference sequence). V lost 3 bases, J lost 5 bases, and 14 bases lay in between. Concerning this clonotype itself: It may be a read error: a sequence one base away is much more abundant.

The sequence was obtained from a female donor with ankylosing spondylitis or in good health (not recorded which). The sample taken for sequencing was blood, either unsorted or a sorted T cell fraction (not recorded which). The chain has TRBV20-1 and TRBJ2-7; possible D gene TRBD2, 6 bases. For the CDR3, the DNA is TGCAGTGCTAGGGGAGGCGAGGCCCACGAGCAGTACTTC. Translating gives CSARGGEAHEQYF.